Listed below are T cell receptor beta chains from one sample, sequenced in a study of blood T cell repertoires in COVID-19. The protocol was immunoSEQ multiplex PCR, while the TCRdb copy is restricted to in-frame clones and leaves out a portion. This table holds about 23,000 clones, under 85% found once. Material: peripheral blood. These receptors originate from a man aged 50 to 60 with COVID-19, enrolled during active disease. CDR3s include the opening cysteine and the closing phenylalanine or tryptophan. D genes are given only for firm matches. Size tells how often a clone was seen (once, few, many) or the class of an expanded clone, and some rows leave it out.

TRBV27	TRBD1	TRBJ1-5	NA	TGTGCCATACGAGGGGGCTTGGGGCAGCCCCAGCATTTT	CAIRGGLGQPQHF
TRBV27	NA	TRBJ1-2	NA	TGTGCCAGAAGCTATTTAACGGAGGGTTACTATGGCTACACCTTC	CARSYLTEGYYGYTF
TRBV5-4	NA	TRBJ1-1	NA	TGTGCCAGCAGCTTAGGAGGCGAAGCTTTCTTT	CASSLGGEAFF
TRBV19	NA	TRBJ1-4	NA	TGTGCCAGTAGTATAGACAGGGTTCGGGAAAAACTGTTTTTT	CASSIDRVREKLFF
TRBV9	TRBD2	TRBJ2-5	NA	TGTGCCAGCAGCGTAAACCGGGGGGCTAGCGGGACACAAGAGACCCAGTACTTC	CASSVNRGASGTQETQYF
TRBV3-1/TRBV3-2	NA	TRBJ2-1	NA	TGTGCCAGCAGCCATTATGGACAGTTCAATGAGCAGTTCTTC	CASSHYGQFNEQFF
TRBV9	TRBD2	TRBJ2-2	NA	TGTGCCAGCAGCCCCAGGGAAGGAGCGGGGTTCACCGGGGAGCTGTTTTTT	CASSPREGAGFTGELFF
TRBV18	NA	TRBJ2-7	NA	TGTGCCAGCTCGGCGGCGGAGTACGAGCAGTACTTC	CASSAAEYEQYF
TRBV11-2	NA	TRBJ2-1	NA	TGTGCCAGCAGCTTAGACAGGGGTAATGAGCAGTTCTTC	CASSLDRGNEQFF
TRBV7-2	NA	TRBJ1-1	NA	TGTGCCAGCAGCCCAACCATGCCAGGTCCGACCACTGAAGCTTTCTTT	CASSPTMPGPTTEAFF
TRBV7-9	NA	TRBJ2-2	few	TGTGCCAGCAGCTTAAGGGAGACCGGGGAGCTGTTTTTT	CASSLRETGELFF
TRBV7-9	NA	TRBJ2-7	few	TGTGCCAGCAGCTCTTCGCAGTACGAGCAGTACTTC	CASSSSQYEQYF
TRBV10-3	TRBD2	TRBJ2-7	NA	TGTGCCATCAGTGAACGGGGACTAGCGGGCTCCTACGAGCAGTACTTC	CAISERGLAGSYEQYF
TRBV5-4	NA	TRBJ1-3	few	TGTGCCAGCAGCATGACAGGTGGAAACACCATATATTTT	CASSMTGGNTIYF
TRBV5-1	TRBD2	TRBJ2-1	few	TGCGCCAGCAGCCCCGGGACTAGCGATGAGCAGTTCTTC	CASSPGTSDEQFF
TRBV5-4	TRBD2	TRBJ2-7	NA	TGTGCCAGCAGCTTGGTTTCTAGCGGGGGAGACGAGCAGTACTTC	CASSLVSSGGDEQYF
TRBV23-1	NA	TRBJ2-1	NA	TGCGCCAGCAGCCGGAACTTTAAAGCGATCGATGAGCAGTTCTTC	CASSRNFKAIDEQFF
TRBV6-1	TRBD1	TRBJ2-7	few	TGTGCCAGCAGTGACGCCGGGACAGGGGGGTACTACGAGCAGTACTTC	CASSDAGTGGYYEQYF
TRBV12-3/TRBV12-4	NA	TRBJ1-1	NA	TGTGCCAGCAGTGGAGGCGGACTCGGGGCTTTCTTT	CASSGGGLGAFF
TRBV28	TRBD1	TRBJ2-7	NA	TGTGCCAGCAGTTTAGGGGGATGGGGACAGGGTTACGAGCAGTACTTC	CASSLGGWGQGYEQYF
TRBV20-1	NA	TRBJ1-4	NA	TGCAGTGCTAGTTCACCAGGGGACGAAAAACTGTTTTTT	CSASSPGDEKLFF
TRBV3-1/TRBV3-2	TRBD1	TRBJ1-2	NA	TGTGCCAGCAGCCAGGGGACAGGGGCTAACTATGGCTACACCTTC	CASSQGTGANYGYTF
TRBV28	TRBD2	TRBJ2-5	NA	TGTGCCAGCAACGGCGATACTAGCGTGGAGACCCAGTACTTC	CASNGDTSVETQYF
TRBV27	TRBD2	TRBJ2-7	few	TGTGCCAGCAGTTCACGGACTAGCGGTGGATACGAGCAGTACTTC	CASSSRTSGGYEQYF
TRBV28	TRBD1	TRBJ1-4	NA	TGTGCCAGCAGTTTAGGGACAGGGGGGGAAAAACTGTTTTTT	CASSLGTGGEKLFF
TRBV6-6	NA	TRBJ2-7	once	TGTGCCAGCACCGACAGTTGGGTGCAGTACTTC	CASTDSWVQYF
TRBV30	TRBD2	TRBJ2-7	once	TGTGCCTGGAGCGCGCGGGGGGGCCTGAACGAGCAGTACTTC	CAWSARGGLNEQYF
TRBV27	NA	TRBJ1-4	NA	TGTGCCAGCAGTTTAAAAGGAGCAACTAATGAAAAACTGTTTTTT	CASSLKGATNEKLFF
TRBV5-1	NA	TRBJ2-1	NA	TGCGCCAGCAGCTTGGTAGTGAACTCCTACAATGAGCAGTTCTTC	CASSLVVNSYNEQFF
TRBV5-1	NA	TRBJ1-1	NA	TGCGCCAGCAGCTTGGATAGCGACACTGAAGCTTTCTTT	CASSLDSDTEAFF
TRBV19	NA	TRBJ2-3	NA	TGTGCCAGTAGTATAGGCGATCGGAGAGATACGCAGTATTTT	CASSIGDRRDTQYF
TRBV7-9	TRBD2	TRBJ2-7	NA	TGTGCCAGCAGCTTATGGGTAGCGGGCACCTACGAGCAGTACTTC	CASSLWVAGTYEQYF
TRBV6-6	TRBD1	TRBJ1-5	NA	TGTGCCAGCAGTTCCCGACAGGGTAGCAATCAGCCCCAGCATTTT	CASSSRQGSNQPQHF
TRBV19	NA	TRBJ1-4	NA	TGTGCCAGTAGTAATCAGGGAGGGGAAAAACTGTTTTTT	CASSNQGGEKLFF
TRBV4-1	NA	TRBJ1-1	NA	TGCGCCAGCAGCCAGCCGACCGGGGGGCGAGACACTGAAGCTTTCTTT	CASSQPTGGRDTEAFF
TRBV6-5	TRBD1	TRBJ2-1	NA	TGTGCCAGCAGAAGGACAGGGGTAGGCAATGAGCAGTTCTTC	CASRRTGVGNEQFF
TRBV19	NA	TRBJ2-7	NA	TGTGCCAGTAGTAACGGACTGGGCTACGAGCAGTACTTC	CASSNGLGYEQYF
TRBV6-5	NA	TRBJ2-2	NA	TGTGCCAGCAGTTACTCTCCAGGCGCCGGGGAGCTGTTTTTT	CASSYSPGAGELFF
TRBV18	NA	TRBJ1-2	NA	TGTGCCAGCTCGCCAGACGCGCGGGGCTACACCTTC	CASSPDARGYTF
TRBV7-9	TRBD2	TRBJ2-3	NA	TGTGCCAGCACAGAAACTCGGACTAGCGGGAGCACAGATACGCAGTATTTT	CASTETRTSGSTDTQYF
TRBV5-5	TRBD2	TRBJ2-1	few	TGTGCCAGCAGCTTCCTCGGACTAGCGGGAATCTACAATGAGCAGTTCTTC	CASSFLGLAGIYNEQFF
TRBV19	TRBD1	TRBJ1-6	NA	TGTGCCAGTAGTGGAGGACAGGGAAAATCACCCCTCCACTTT	CASSGGQGKSPLHF
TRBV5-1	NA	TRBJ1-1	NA	TGCGCCAGCAGCTTGGGGACAGTCACCAACACTGAAGCTTTCTTT	CASSLGTVTNTEAFF
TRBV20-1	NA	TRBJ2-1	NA	TGCAGTGCTAGACTAGACAATGAGCAGTTCTTC	CSARLDNEQFF
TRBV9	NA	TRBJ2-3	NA	TGTGCCAGCAGCGAAAAACCCGGGACTACAGATACGCAGTATTTT	CASSEKPGTTDTQYF
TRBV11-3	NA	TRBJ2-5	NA	TGTGCCAGCAGCTTATCAGGGCGCCAAGAGACCCAGTACTTC	CASSLSGRQETQYF
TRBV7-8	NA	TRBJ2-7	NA	TGTGCCAGCAGCTTAGACGGGACTGGATCCTACGAGCAGTACTTC	CASSLDGTGSYEQYF
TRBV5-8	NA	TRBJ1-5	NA	TGTGCCAGCAGCCTTAGAGAACAGGGATTCAATCAGCCCCAGCATTTT	CASSLREQGFNQPQHF
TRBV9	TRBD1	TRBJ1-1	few	TGTGCCAGCAGCGTAGGCCCAGGGGGAGAGGCTGAAGCTTTCTTT	CASSVGPGGEAEAFF
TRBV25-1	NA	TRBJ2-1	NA	TGTGCCAGCAGTGAATTTGAGGGTATGGGTAAGGATGAGCAGTTCTTC	CASSEFEGMGKDEQFF
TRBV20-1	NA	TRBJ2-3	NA	TGCAGTGCTAGTGAGGCGGCTTCTAGCACAGATACGCAGTATTTT	CSASEAASSTDTQYF
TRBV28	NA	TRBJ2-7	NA	TGTGCCAGCAGCCCAGACGGCAGGGGATCCTACGAGCAGTACTTC	CASSPDGRGSYEQYF
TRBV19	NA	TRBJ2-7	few	TGTGCCAGTAGTAAGAGGGACAACTCCTACGAGCAGTACTTC	CASSKRDNSYEQYF
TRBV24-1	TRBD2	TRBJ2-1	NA	TGTGCCACCAGTCAATGGACGGGGGGATCCTACAATGAGCAGTTCTTC	CATSQWTGGSYNEQFF